Listed here are 20 T cell receptor beta chains from one sample, sequenced in a study of control samples from healthy donors and cancer patients. Sequenced by immunoSEQ multiplex PCR; TCRdb stores in-frame clones only, minus some. The data hold roughly 76,000 clones, with 80% to 95% observed a single time. Material for sequencing was PBMCs. The receptors come from a woman aged 40 to 50 with lung cancer.

The count of this clone is one. The V gene is TRBV7-2, the J gene TRBJ1-3; 7 bases line up with TRBD1. V trimming: 5 bases; J trimming: 3 bases; junction bases outside the gene matches: 7. The germline CDR1 and CDR2 sequences are SGHTA and FQGNSA. The CDR3 sequence is 15 residues long. For the CDR3, the DNA is TGTGCCAGCAGCCTCGACAGGGTGGGTGGAAACACCATATATTTT. Amino acids: CASSLDRVGGNTIYF.

The chain employs TRBV18 and TRBJ1-5; D is unresolved. V dropped 8 bases and J dropped 4 bases, with 15 bases sitting between them. Looked up from germline, CDR1 is KGHSH and CDR2 is LQKENI. The CDR3 covers 14 residues. The CDR3 sequence is CASQAGGNNQPQHF. The CDR3 bases are TGTGCCAGCCAGGCTGGCGGGAATAATCAGCCCCAGCATTTT.

V usage is TRBV2 and J usage is TRBJ1-2; TRBD1 matches at 7 bases. The junction had 3 bases not matched to a gene; V was cut back by 8 bases and J by 3 bases. The CDR3 has 12 amino acids. Germline V gene data show CDR1 as SNHLY and CDR2 as FYNNEI. CDR3 residues: CASWDSDYGYTF. For the CDR3, the DNA is TGTGCCAGCTGGGACAGTGACTATGGCTACACCTTC.

V and J are TRBV5-6 and TRBJ1-1; D is uncertain. Per germline, CDR1 SGHDT and CDR2 YYEEEE. Trimming took 2 bases from V and 8 from J, leaving 10 bases between them. The CDR3 totals 12 residues. The CDR3 protein is CASSFEGREAFF. The DNA for the CDR3 is TGTGCCAGCAGCTTTGAAGGCAGGGAAGCTTTCTTT.

V is TRBV10-3 and J is TRBJ1-3; TRBD1 might be the D (6 bases). The CDR3 length is 14 residues. Germline V CDR1 and CDR2: ENHRY, SYGVKD. V was pared by 0 bases and J by 6 bases, with 9 bases between. The CDR3 DNA reads as TGTGCCATCAGTGAGTCTTGGACAGAAAACACCATATATTTT. Translating it yields CAISESWTENTIYF.

The chain has TRBV28 and TRBJ1-1; 7 nucleotides match TRBD1. Germline V lookup: CDR1 MDHEN, CDR2 SYDVKM. V trimming: 8 bases; J trimming: 11 bases; junction bases outside the gene matches: 17. CDR3 length: 14 residues. The CDR3 sequence is CASPGRLTGVEAFF. The DNA for the CDR3 is TGTGCCAGCCCGGGGCGGTTAACAGGGGTGGAGGCTTTCTTT.

This clone was seen just once. The V and J genes are TRBV3-1 (or the pseudogene TRBV3-2) and TRBJ2-3; D uncertain. This CDR3 has 15 amino acids. Germline values: CDR1 LGHDT, CDR2 YNNKEL (reference sequence). Trimming removed 1 base at V and 2 bases at J, with 10 bases between. CDR3 loop: CASSQGSSLTDTQYF. The CDR3 nucleotides are TGTGCCAGCAGCCAAGGGAGTTCGCTCACAGATACGCAGTATTTT.

V gene TRBV6-5 combines with J gene TRBJ1-5; perhaps TRBD1 as D (6 bases). The CDR3 sequence is 15 residues long. Germline V gives CDR1 MNHEY, CDR2 SVGAGI. V was trimmed by 6 bases and J by 6 bases, leaving 18 bases between them. In DNA form, the CDR3 reads TGTGCCAGCAGCCTAGGGGGTGATCCGGTTCAGCCCCAGCATTTT. Its protein is CASSLGGDPVQPQHF.

CDR3 amino acids: CASSLNTGTTKETQYF. CDR3 coding DNA: TGTGCCAGCAGCTTAAACACCGGGACTACGAAAGAGACCCAGTACTTC. V and J are TRBV7-8 and TRBJ2-5, with TRBD2 identical over 7 bases. This CDR3 is built from 16 residues. V was pared by 2 bases and J by 3 bases, with 9 bases of the junction left unmatched. Germline V lookup: CDR1 SGHVS, CDR2 FQNEAQ. Full variable domain (outside the CDR3, taken from reference TRBV7-8 and TRBJ2-5): GAGVSQSPRYKVAKRGQDVALRCDPISGHVSLFWYQQALGQGPEFLTYFQNEAQLDKSGLPSDRFFAERPEGSVSTLKIQRTQQEDSAVYLCASSLNTGTTKETQYFGPGTRLLVL.

J is TRBJ2-1 and V is TRBV7-9, with 8 bases lining up with TRBD2. Germline lookup yields CDR1 SEHNR and CDR2 FQNEAQ (reference sequence). The CDR3 has 13 residues. V dropped 5 bases and J dropped 14; count of bases not matched to a gene: 11. Here the CDR3 DNA reads TGTGCCAGCAGCCTAACCGGGACGGGGGGGAAGTTCTTC. Translation: CASSLTGTGGKFF.

CDR3 amino acids: CASSRDAYEQYF. The DNA for the CDR3 is TGTGCCAGCAGCCGGGATGCCTACGAGCAGTACTTC. J is TRBJ2-7 and V is TRBV11-2, with D possibly being TRBD2 (5 bases). The CDR3 consists of 12 residues. Trimming took off 5 bases at V and 2 bases at J, with 7 bases between the two ends. Germline loops: CDR1 SGHAT, CDR2 FQNNGV.

V gene TRBV6-5 combines with J gene TRBJ1-5; D ambiguous. V gave up 4 bases and J gave up 1 base, with 11 bases separating them. Germline V gene data show CDR1 as MNHEY and CDR2 as SVGAGI. The CDR3 is made up of 15 amino acids. CDR3 coding DNA: TGTGCCAGCAGTTCCTGGATGGGGAGCAATCAGCCCCAGCATTTT. Translating gives CASSSWMGSNQPQHF.

V usage is TRBV5-8 and J usage is TRBJ1-2; a weak D match, TRBD1 (5 bases). Germline V lookup: CDR1 SGHTS, CDR2 YDEGEE. CDR3 size: 11 residues. V was shortened by 3 bases and J by 14 bases, with 14 bases between the two germline ends. The CDR3 region has the DNA TGTGCCAGCAGCTCTGTCTGGGGGAAGACCTTC. Translated: CASSSVWGKTF.

This clone has only one observation. The CDR3 nucleotides read TGTGCCAGTACAACCTGGGCTAGCACAGATACGCAGTATTTT. It specifies CASTTWASTDTQYF. The rearrangement uses TRBV19 and TRBJ2-3; D is unresolved. Germline V gene data show CDR1 as LNHDA and CDR2 as SQIVND (reference sequence). Trimming pared 7 bases from V and 0 bases from J, leaving 11 bases between. The CDR3 runs to 14 residues.

V and J are TRBV6-2 or TRBV6-3 and TRBJ1-2, with 7 bases matching TRBD1. Germline V gene lookup returns CDR1 MNHEY and CDR2 SVGEGT. The CDR3 is made up of 19 amino acids. V was pared by 2 bases and J by 0 bases, with 15 bases of the junction left unmatched. In DNA, the CDR3 is TGTGCCAGCAGTTACCTGAACCGGGACAGACGCTTAACTAACTATGGCTACACCTTC. Translated, it gives CASSYLNRDRRLTNYGYTF.

The rearrangement links TRBV12-3 or TRBV12-4 to TRBJ2-7; D not certain. V was cut by 8 bases and J by 3 bases, with 14 bases left in between. The length of the CDR3 is 13 residues. The CDR3 DNA reads as TGTGCCAGCCTCGGTGGGCCTCACTACGAGCAGTACTTC. It yields the protein CASLGGPHYEQYF.

The V call is TRBV6-5, the J call TRBJ1-1; D is undetermined. This CDR3 has 12 residues. Germline V gene data show CDR1 as MNHEY and CDR2 as SVGAGI. The ends were cut back, 10 bases at V and 8 bases at J, with 17 bases in the middle. This CDR3 reads CATGGGAGEAFF. Here the CDR3 DNA reads TGTGCCACCGGTGGAGGCGCCGGGGAAGCTTTCTTT.

A few counts support this clone. The V and J genes are TRBV28 and TRBJ1-5; maybe TRBD1 (6 bases). Deletions cut 5 bases from V and 5 bases from J, with 19 bases between. Germline CDR1 reads MDHEN; CDR2 reads SYDVKM. The CDR3 has 16 residues. The CDR3 DNA follows: TGTGCCAGCAGTCGAGCGGGGGGGGCGGTGGATCAGCCCCAGCATTTT. This codes for CASSRAGGAVDQPQHF.

The chain links TRBV27 to TRBJ1-5; D ambiguous. This CDR3 comprises 14 residues. Germline V CDR1 and CDR2: MNHEY, SMNVEV (reference sequence). V lost 1 base and J 0 bases, leaving 4 bases between the germline ends. The CDR3, as DNA: TGTGCCAGCAGTTTATGGCATAGCAATCAGCCCCAGCATTTT. Residues: CASSLWHSNQPQHF.

This chain joins TRBV7-2 and TRBJ2-7; TRBD2 might be the D (5 bases). Per germline, CDR1 SGHTA and CDR2 FQGNSA. The CDR3 covers 15 residues. The V end was cut by 5 bases, the J end by 2 bases, with 16 bases between. CDR3 sequence: CASSPSEGLAYEQYF. CDR3 nucleotides: TGTGCCAGCAGCCCCTCCGAGGGATTGGCCTACGAGCAGTACTTC.